The rows below give T cell receptor beta chains drawn from one sample of a study of radiation and T cells in renal cell carcinoma. Clones were read by immunoSEQ multiplex PCR, and TCRdb kept only the in-frame ones, dropping some. The sample yields approximately 170,000 clones, 88% seen once. This specimen was blood, taken from a patient whose treatment included radiotherapy and nephrectomy. The receptors originated from a woman between 45 and 60 years old with renal cell carcinoma. The CDR3 runs from the conserved cysteine through the conserved F or W. The D gene is left open where the match is weak. The size of a clone is reported for some rows only, either as once, few or many, or as a class for expanded clones.

v_call,d_call,clone_size,j_call,cdr3_nt,cdr3_aa
TRBV7-8,TRBD2,-,TRBJ2-3,TGTGCCAGCAGCCCGGGGGGGCCCGCAGATACGCAGTATTTT,CASSPGGPADTQYF
TRBV6-1,-,-,TRBJ1-1,TGTGCCAGCAGTGAACAAGATTTAATGAACACTGAAGCTTTCTTT,CASSEQDLMNTEAFF
TRBV19,TRBD1,-,TRBJ1-2,TGTGCCAGTAGTGGGGACAGGTCAACCGATCTCTATGGCTACACCTTC,CASSGDRSTDLYGYTF
TRBV5-1,-,-,TRBJ2-3,TGCGCCAGCAGGGAGGGAAGCACAGATACGCAGTATTTT,CASREGSTDTQYF
TRBV15,-,once,TRBJ1-3,TGTGCCACCAGCATCGGAGTGGTGAAGTCTGGAAACACCATATATTTT,CATSIGVVKSGNTIYF
TRBV5-1,-,-,TRBJ2-3,TGCGCCAGCAGTAATCCAGGGGAAGATACGCAGTATTTT,CASSNPGEDTQYF
TRBV19,-,-,TRBJ1-6,TGTGCCAGTAGTCGCGATGATCGTTCACCCCTCCACTTT,CASSRDDRSPLHF
TRBV29-1,TRBD2,-,TRBJ2-5,TGCAGCGCCGCCCTCGGGGGGGCTAGAGAGACCCAGTACTTC,CSAALGGARETQYF
TRBV30,TRBD1,-,TRBJ1-2,TGTGCCTGGACCAGACAGGGCTTAGGGGGCTACACCTTC,CAWTRQGLGGYTF
TRBV6-5,-,-,TRBJ1-1,TGTGCCAGCACCTATACAGGGAACACTGAAGCTTTCTTT,CASTYTGNTEAFF
TRBV21-1,-,-,TRBJ1-4,TGTACCAGCAGGAGGATGCCTAATGAAAAACTGTTTTTT,CTSRRMPNEKLFF
TRBV6-1,-,-,TRBJ1-1,TGTGCCAGCAGCGCCTCGGACGGGAACACTGAAGCTTTCTTT,CASSASDGNTEAFF
TRBV4-3,-,few,TRBJ1-2,TGCGCCAGCAGCCAAGCCGTTCGTGCATACTATGGCTACACCTTC,CASSQAVRAYYGYTF
TRBV4-1,-,-,TRBJ2-1,TGCGCCAGCAGCCAAGAGGGCAGCTACAATGAGCAGTTCTTC,CASSQEGSYNEQFF
TRBV18,-,-,TRBJ1-1,TGTGCCAGCTCACCTGCATTACAGGGATTAAGGAACACTGAAGCTTTCTTT,CASSPALQGLRNTEAFF
TRBV5-6,TRBD2,-,TRBJ2-3,TGTGCCAGCAGCTTGCTTGGTGATAGCGGGGGGTTAGATACGCAGTATTTT,CASSLLGDSGGLDTQYF
TRBV7-3,-,-,TRBJ1-1,TGTGCCAGCAGCCGACTGACGAACACTGAAGCTTTCTTT,CASSRLTNTEAFF
TRBV7-8,-,few,TRBJ2-1,TGTGCCAGCAGCTTTTCGGCATTGACCCGCAAAGGGTACAATGAGCAGTTCTTC,CASSFSALTRKGYNEQFF
TRBV4-1,-,-,TRBJ2-6,TGCGCCAGCAGCCAAGATCGAGGCTTCGACAGGGCCAACGTCCTGACTTTC,CASSQDRGFDRANVLTF
TRBV5-8,TRBD2,-,TRBJ2-7,TGTGCCAGCAGCTTTAGCGGGGGTCCCTCCTACGAGCAGTACTTC,CASSFSGGPSYEQYF
TRBV7-9,-,-,TRBJ1-5,TGTGCCAGCAGCTTAATAGGGGATAGCAATCAGCCCCAGCATTTT,CASSLIGDSNQPQHF
TRBV7-6,-,-,TRBJ1-4,TGTGCCAGCAGCGCGGTCAGGGGTGAAAAACTGTTTTTT,CASSAVRGEKLFF
TRBV15,-,-,TRBJ1-4,TGTGCCACCAGTTTAGGGACGAAGGAAAAACTGTTTTTT,CATSLGTKEKLFF
TRBV9,-,-,TRBJ1-6,TGTGCCAGCAGCGTACGGCGGAATAATTCACCCCTCCACTTT,CASSVRRNNSPLHF
TRBV19,-,-,TRBJ2-5,TGTGCCAGTAGTGCTGGAGGGGCGGGAGAGACCCAGTACTTC,CASSAGGAGETQYF
TRBV5-6,TRBD1,-,TRBJ1-6,TGTGCCAGCAGCTTGGAAATAATGTCAGGGACAGGGGATTCACCCCTCCACTTT,CASSLEIMSGTGDSPLHF
TRBV5-5,-,-,TRBJ2-5,TGTGCCAGCAGCTCGACCGCAGTCCAAGAGACCCAGTACTTC,CASSSTAVQETQYF
TRBV6-1,TRBD1,-,TRBJ1-2,TGTGCCAGCAGCCCGGTTGGACAGGGATCCTATGGCTACACCTTC,CASSPVGQGSYGYTF
TRBV7-8,TRBD2,-,TRBJ2-7,TGTGCCAGCAGCTGGACTAGCGGGAGCTCCTACGAGCAGTACTTC,CASSWTSGSSYEQYF
TRBV2,-,-,TRBJ2-7,TGTGTTTCCGGGGCAGCATTTACCTACGAGCAGTACTTC,CVSGAAFTYEQYF
TRBV7-2,-,-,TRBJ1-2,TGTGCCAGCAGCTTACCGGGGGCCTATGGCTACACCTTC,CASSLPGAYGYTF
TRBV2,-,once,TRBJ2-1,TGTGCCAGCAGCTACAGTGACAATGAGCAGTTCTTC,CASSYSDNEQFF
TRBV18,-,-,TRBJ2-1,TGTGCCAGCTCAACCCGGACTGGTAGGCCCTACAATGAGCAGTTCTTC,CASSTRTGRPYNEQFF